These 12 T cell receptor beta chains came from one sample sequenced in a study of shared clonotypes between healthy human individuals (dated by TCRdb to 2019 to 2021). The library was generated by the immunoSEQ multiplex PCR assay. TCRdb re-hosts the immuneACCESS table, in-frame sequences only. Its copies lack some clones; in the studies checked, an unresolved V gene accounts for under half of them, and the cause for the rest is not known. The sample includes about 2.3 million clones, with under 95% observed a single time. The ten largest clones represent 0.37% of the sample. The sequencing input was naive CD4+ T cells from PBMCs. The cell subset or site label, read with the paper, signifies: CD45RA+ positively selected. Source of these receptors: a man between 18 and 29 years old in good health. Some clones in this sample may be carry-over from other donors' samples.

This chain links TRBV5-1 with TRBJ2-5, with 7 positions matching TRBD1. Germline V gene lookup returns CDR1 SGHRS and CDR2 YFSETQ. V was pared by 4 bases and J by 5 bases, with 8 bases of the junction left unmatched. The CDR3 is made up of 14 amino acids. The CDR3 DNA follows: TGCGCCAGCAGCCGCGACAGGGATGTGGAGACCCAGTACTTC. Translated, it gives CASSRDRDVETQYF. Full variable domain (rest looked up from reference TRBV5-1 and TRBJ2-5): KAGVTQTPRYLIKTRGQQVTLSCSPISGHRSVSWYQQTPGQGLQFLFEYFSETQRNKGNFPGRFSGRQFSNSRSEMNVSTLELGDSALYLCASSRDRDVETQYFGPGTRLLVL.

The V call is TRBV18, the J call TRBJ1-1; no reliable D call. The germline V gene has CDR1 KGHSH and CDR2 LQKENI. Trimming pared 6 bases from V and 6 bases from J, leaving 11 bases between. The CDR3 spans 12 residues. The CDR3 spells CASSSQRAEAFF. CDR3 DNA sequence: TGTGCCAGCTCCAGCCAACGGGCTGAAGCTTTCTTT.

Details on this clone: This sample includes further DNA sequences coding for the same CDR3. Written as DNA, the CDR3 is TGCGCCAGCAGCCGGACTACTGGGAACACTGAAGCTTTCTTT. It codes for CASSRTTGNTEAFF. V usage is TRBV5-1 and J usage is TRBJ1-1; D is uncertain. Germline V gene sequence: CDR1 SGHRS, CDR2 YFSETQ. Trimming cost V 4 bases and J 1 base, with 11 bases left between them. The CDR3 totals 14 residues.

V usage is TRBV9 and J usage is TRBJ1-2; maybe TRBD1 (5 bases). Germline loops: CDR1 SGDLS, CDR2 YYNGEE. The V gene lost 4 bases and the J gene lost 0 bases, with 19 bases spanning the gap. CDR3 size: 17 residues. The CDR3 sequence is CASSPRTISPSNYGYTF. The CDR3 nucleotides are TGTGCCAGCAGCCCCCGGACAATTTCGCCATCTAACTATGGCTACACCTTC.

This clone was seen only a few times. Other DNA variants within this sample encode the same CDR3. The rearrangement uses TRBV5-1 and TRBJ2-5; 11 bases fit TRBD2. This CDR3 comprises 16 residues. The germline V gene has CDR1 SGHRS and CDR2 YFSETQ. V was clipped by 1 base and J by 1 base; unmatched bases: 3. CDR3 DNA sequence: TGCGCCAGCAGCTTGAGTCTAGCGGGGGGCCAAGAGACCCAGTACTTC. Its protein is CASSLSLAGGQETQYF.

With regard to this clone: A read error is possible here, since a much larger clone lies one base away. This sample includes further DNA sequences coding for the same CDR3. The chain carries TRBV18 and TRBJ2-5, with D uncertain. CDR1 is KGHSH, CDR2 LQKENI, per germline. The CDR3 runs 11 residues. V was pared by 6 bases and J by 2 bases, with 4 bases between. This CDR3 is CASSPQETQYF. The CDR3 coding sequence is TGTGCCAGCTCGCCTCAAGAGACCCAGTACTTC.

The count of this clone is one. J is TRBJ1-3 and V is TRBV27; D possibly corresponds to TRBD1 (5 bases). This CDR3 has 13 residues. Germline loops: CDR1 MNHEY, CDR2 SMNVEV (reference sequence). V gave up 6 bases and J gave up 9 bases, with 15 bases separating them. The CDR3 bases are TGTGCCAGCAGCGAAAAACGTGGGGGCACCATATATTTT. This encodes CASSEKRGGTIYF.

This chain connects TRBV15 to TRBJ2-7; tentatively, D is TRBD1 (5 bases). In germline, CDR1 is LNHNV, CDR2 YYDKDF (reference sequence). This CDR3 spans 14 amino acids. V was cut by 4 bases and J by 6 bases, with 16 bases left in between. The chain's CDR3 is CATSKPREVREQYF. The DNA of the CDR3 is TGTGCCACCAGCAAGCCCAGGGAAGTCCGCGAGCAGTACTTC.

The CDR3 nucleotides read TGTGCCAGCAGCTTTTGGACAGGGGGCGCAGATACGCAGTATTTT. Translating gives CASSFWTGGADTQYF. The gene calls are TRBV11-2 and TRBJ2-3; the match to TRBD1 covers 11 bases. The CDR3 totals 15 residues. Trimming at V came to 3 bases and at J to 4 bases, leaving 3 bases not matched to a gene. CDR1 is SGHAT, CDR2 FQNNGV, per germline.

This chain links TRBV2 with TRBJ2-7; TRBD2 matches 11 bases. V lost 6 bases and J lost 3; bases outside the gene matches: 7. The CDR3 length is 15 residues. Germline CDR1 and CDR2: SNHLY and FYNNEI. CDR3 amino acids: CASRRPGTSGYEQYF. CDR3 sequence (DNA): TGTGCCAGCAGACGCCCTGGGACTAGCGGCTACGAGCAGTACTTC.

The chain joins TRBV27 to TRBJ2-3; D gene unclear. Deletions cut 3 bases from V and 0 bases from J, with 10 bases between. This CDR3 has 15 residues. Germline V lookup: CDR1 MNHEY, CDR2 SMNVEV (reference sequence). This CDR3 reads CASSLGTKSTDTQYF. The CDR3 DNA sequence: TGTGCCAGCAGTTTGGGAACTAAGAGCACAGATACGCAGTATTTT.

This clone was seen only a few times. J is TRBJ1-5 and V is TRBV7-6; D not certain. The CDR3 has 14 amino acids. V was clipped by 0 bases and J by 6 bases, with 9 bases between them. The germline V gene has CDR1 SGHVS and CDR2 FNYEAQ. The CDR3 loop reads CASSLAGIGQPQHF. CDR3 in DNA: TGTGCCAGCAGCTTAGCAGGGATCGGTCAGCCCCAGCATTTT.